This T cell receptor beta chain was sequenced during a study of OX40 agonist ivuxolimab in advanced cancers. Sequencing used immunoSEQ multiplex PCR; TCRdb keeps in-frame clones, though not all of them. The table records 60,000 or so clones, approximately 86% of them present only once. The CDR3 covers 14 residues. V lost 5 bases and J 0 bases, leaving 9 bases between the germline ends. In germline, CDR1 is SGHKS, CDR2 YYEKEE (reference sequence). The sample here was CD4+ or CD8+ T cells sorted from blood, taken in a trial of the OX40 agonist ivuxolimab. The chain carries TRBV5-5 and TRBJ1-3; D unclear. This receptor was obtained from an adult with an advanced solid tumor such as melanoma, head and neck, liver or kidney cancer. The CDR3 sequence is CASSRMSSGNTIYF. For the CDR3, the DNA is TGTGCCAGCAGTAGGATGAGCTCTGGAAACACCATATATTTT.